This TCR beta chain originates from a study of T cells expressing NK-cell markers. Across the study: Eight donors were sequenced, of whom seven were HCMV-seropositive, while the remaining one was HCMV-seronegative.

TCR beta cDNA was made by 5'RACE template switching with UMIs. TCRdb re-analyzed the 5' RACE reads; it lists each CDR3 protein once, without DNA. This sample's table reports about 180,000 distinct CDR3 sequences. The TCR sequence derives from a man aged 18 to 69 in good health. Input material: blood T cells: a sorted CD56 or NKG2C T cell subset, CD4+ or CD8+ T cells, or bulk PBMC T cells (not recorded which).

CDR3 loop: CASSHETGTSVGEQYF. This chain links TRBV5-4 with TRBJ2-7; lacking DNA, the TRBD2 call made by TCRdb goes unchecked. The CDR3 has 16 residues. Germline CDR1 and CDR2: SGHNT and YYREEE (reference sequence).